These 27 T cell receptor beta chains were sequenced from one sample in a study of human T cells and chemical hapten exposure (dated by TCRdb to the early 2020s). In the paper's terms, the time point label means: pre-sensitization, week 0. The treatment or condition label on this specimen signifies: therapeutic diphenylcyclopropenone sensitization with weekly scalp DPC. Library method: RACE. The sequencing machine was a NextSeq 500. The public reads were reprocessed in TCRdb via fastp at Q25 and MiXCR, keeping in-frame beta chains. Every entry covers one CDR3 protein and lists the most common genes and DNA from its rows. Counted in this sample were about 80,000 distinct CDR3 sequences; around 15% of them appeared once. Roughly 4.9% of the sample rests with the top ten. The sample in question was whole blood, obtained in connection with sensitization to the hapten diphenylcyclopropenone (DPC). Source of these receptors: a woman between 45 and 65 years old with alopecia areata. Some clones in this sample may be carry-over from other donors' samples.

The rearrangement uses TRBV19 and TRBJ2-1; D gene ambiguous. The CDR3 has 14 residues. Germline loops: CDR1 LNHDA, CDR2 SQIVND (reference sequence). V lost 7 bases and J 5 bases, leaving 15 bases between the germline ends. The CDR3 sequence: CASTIGWANNEQFF. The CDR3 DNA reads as TGTGCCAGTACCATCGGATGGGCTAACAATGAGCAGTTCTTC.

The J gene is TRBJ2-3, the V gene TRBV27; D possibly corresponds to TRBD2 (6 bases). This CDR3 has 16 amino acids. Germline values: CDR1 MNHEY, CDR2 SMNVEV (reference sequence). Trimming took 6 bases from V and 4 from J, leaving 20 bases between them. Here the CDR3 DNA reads TGTGCCAGCAGCTCCCTCACTAGCCTTGTTTCAGATACGCAGTATTTT. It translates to CASSSLTSLVSDTQYF.

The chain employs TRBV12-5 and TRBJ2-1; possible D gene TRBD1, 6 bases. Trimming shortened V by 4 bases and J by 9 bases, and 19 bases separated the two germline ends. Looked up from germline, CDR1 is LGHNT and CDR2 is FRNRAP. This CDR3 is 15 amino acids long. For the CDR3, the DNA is TGTGCTAGTGGTTCTGATCCTAGGGGGACCTTTGAGCAGTTCTTC. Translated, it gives CASGSDPRGTFEQFF.

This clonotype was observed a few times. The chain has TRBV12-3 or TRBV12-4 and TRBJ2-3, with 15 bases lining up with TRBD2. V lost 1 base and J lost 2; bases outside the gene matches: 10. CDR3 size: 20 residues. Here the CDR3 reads CASSLGHLGLAGGNTDTQYF. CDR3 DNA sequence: TGTGCCAGCAGTTTAGGCCACCTAGGACTAGCGGGAGGGAACACAGATACGCAGTATTTT.

The CDR3 region has the DNA TGTGCCAGCAGTTTACCGGGGCCTGTAGACATTCAGTACTTC. Residues: CASSLPGPVDIQYF. The chain recombines TRBV28 with TRBJ2-4; D is tentatively TRBD1 or TRBD2 (5 bases each). Germline CDR1 reads MDHEN; CDR2 reads SYDVKM. Trimming removed 2 bases from V and 8 bases from J, with 13 bases in between. This CDR3 comprises 14 residues.

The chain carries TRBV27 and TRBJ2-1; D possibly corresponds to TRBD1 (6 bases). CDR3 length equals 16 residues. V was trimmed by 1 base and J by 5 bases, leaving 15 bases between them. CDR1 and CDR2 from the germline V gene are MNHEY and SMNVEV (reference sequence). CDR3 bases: TGTGCCAGCAGTTTATATGGGACACCTAGTAACAATGAGCAGTTCTTC. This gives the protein CASSLYGTPSNNEQFF.

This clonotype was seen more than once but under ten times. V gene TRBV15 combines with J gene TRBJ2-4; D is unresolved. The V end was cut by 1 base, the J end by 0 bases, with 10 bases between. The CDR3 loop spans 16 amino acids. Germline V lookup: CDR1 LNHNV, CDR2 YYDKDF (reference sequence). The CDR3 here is CATSRGAVLAKNIQYF. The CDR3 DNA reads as TGTGCCACCAGCAGAGGGGCTGTCCTAGCCAAAAACATTCAGTACTTC.

Here the CDR3 DNA reads TGTGCCAGCAGCGTAGCCGACCGGGCCGATAATTCACCCCTCCACTTT. Protein sequence: CASSVADRADNSPLHF. This chain joins TRBV9 and TRBJ1-6; D remains unclear. The CDR3 is made up of 16 amino acids. V was cut by 0 bases and J by 5 bases, with 12 bases left in between. Germline lookup yields CDR1 SGDLS and CDR2 YYNGEE.

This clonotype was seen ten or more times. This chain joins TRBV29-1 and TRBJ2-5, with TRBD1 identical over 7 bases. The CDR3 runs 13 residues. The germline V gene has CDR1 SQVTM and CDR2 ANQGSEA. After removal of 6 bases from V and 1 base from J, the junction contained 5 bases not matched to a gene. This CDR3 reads CSVDRDSQETQYF. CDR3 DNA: TGCAGCGTCGACCGGGACAGCCAAGAGACCCAGTACTTC.

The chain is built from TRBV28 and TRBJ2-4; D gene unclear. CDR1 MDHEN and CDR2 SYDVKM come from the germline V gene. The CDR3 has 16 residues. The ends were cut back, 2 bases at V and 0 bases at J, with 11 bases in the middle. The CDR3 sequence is CASSLSRVLAKNIQYF. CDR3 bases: TGTGCCAGCAGTTTAAGTAGGGTCCTAGCCAAAAACATTCAGTACTTC.

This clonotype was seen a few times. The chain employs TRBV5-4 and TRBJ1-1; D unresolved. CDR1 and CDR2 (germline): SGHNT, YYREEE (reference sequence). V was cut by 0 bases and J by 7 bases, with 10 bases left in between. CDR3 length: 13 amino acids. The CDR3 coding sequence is TGTGCCAGCAGCTTGGTTAACGATCGTGAAGCTTTCTTT. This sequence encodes CASSLVNDREAFF.

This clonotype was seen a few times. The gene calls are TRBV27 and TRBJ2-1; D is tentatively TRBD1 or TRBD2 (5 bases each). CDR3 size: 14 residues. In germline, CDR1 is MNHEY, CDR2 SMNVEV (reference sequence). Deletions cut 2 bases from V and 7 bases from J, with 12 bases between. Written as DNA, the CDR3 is TGTGCCAGCAGTTTACGGGGTAGGGGTAATGAGCAGTTCTTC. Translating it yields CASSLRGRGNEQFF.

As DNA, the CDR3 is TGTGCCAGCAGCTTTAAAACTAGCGGGAGGGCCGGGGATACGCAGTATTTT. Translated: CASSFKTSGRAGDTQYF. The V gene is TRBV7-9, the J gene TRBJ2-3; TRBD2 aligns across 13 bases. Germline CDR1 SEHNR, CDR2 FQNEAQ (reference sequence). The trim removed 3 bases at V and 6 bases at J, leaving 9 bases unmatched. The CDR3 covers 17 residues.

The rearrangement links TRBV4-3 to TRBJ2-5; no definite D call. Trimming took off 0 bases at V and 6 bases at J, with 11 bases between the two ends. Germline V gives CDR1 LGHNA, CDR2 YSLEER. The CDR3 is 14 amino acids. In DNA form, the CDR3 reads TGCGCCAGCAGCCAAGATAGTGGGATCAAGACCCAGTACTTC. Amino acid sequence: CASSQDSGIKTQYF.

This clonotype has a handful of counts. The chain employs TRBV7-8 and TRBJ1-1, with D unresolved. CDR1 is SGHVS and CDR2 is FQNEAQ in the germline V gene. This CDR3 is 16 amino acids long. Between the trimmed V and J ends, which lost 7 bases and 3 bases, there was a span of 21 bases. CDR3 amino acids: CASNKTGPRLDTEAFF. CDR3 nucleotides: TGTGCCAGCAACAAAACTGGGCCCCGGTTGGACACTGAAGCTTTCTTT. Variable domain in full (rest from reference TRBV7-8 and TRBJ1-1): GAGVSQSPRYKVAKRGQDVALRCDPISGHVSLFWYQQALGQGPEFLTYFQNEAQLDKSGLPSDRFFAERPEGSVSTLKIQRTQQEDSAVYLCASNKTGPRLDTEAFFGQGTRLTVV.

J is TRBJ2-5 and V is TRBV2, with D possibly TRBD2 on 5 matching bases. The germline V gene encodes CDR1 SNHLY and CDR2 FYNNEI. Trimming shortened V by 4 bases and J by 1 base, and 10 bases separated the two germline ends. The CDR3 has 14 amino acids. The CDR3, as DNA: TGTGCCAGCAGTGTCGGCGGGCGCCAAGAGACCCAGTACTTC. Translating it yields CASSVGGRQETQYF. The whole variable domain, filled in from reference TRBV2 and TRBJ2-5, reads EPEVTQTPSHQVTQMGQEVILRCVPISNHLYFYWYRQILGQKVEFLVSFYNNEISEKSEIFDDQFSVERPDGSNFTLKIRSTKLEDSAMYFCASSVGGRQETQYFGPGTRLLVL.

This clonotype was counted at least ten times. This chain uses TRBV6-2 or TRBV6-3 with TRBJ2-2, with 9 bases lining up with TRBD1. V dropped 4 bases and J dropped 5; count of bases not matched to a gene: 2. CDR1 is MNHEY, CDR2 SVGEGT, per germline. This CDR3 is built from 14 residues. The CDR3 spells CASSSGTGTGELFF. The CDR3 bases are TGTGCCAGCAGTTCGGGGACAGGGACCGGGGAGCTGTTTTTT.

The CDR3 DNA reads as TGCAGTGCTAGAGAGGTTTTGGCCAACGTCCTGACTTTC. Translated: CSAREVLANVLTF. The V call is TRBV20-1, the J call TRBJ2-6; no firm D call. V lost 0 bases to trimming and J lost 6 bases, with 6 bases between them. This CDR3 spans 13 amino acids. CDR1 and CDR2 (germline): DFQATT, SNEGSKA (reference sequence).

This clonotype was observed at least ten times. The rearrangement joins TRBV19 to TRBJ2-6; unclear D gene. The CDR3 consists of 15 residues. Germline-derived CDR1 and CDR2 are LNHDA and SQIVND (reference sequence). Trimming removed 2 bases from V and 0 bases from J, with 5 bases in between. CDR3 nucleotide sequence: TGTGCCAGTAGTATACAGCACTCTGGGGCCAACGTCCTGACTTTC. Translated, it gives CASSIQHSGANVLTF. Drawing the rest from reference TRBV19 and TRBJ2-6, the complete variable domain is DGGITQSPKYLFRKEGQNVTLSCEQNLNHDAMYWYRQDPGQGLRLIYYSQIVNDFQKGDIAEGYSVSREKKESFPLTVTSAQKNPTAFYLCASSIQHSGANVLTFGAGSRLTVL.

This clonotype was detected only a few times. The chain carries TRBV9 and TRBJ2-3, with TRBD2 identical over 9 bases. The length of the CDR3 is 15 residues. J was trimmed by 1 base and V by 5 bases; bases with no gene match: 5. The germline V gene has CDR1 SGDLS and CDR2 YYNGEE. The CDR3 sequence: CASSKTSGRTDTQYF. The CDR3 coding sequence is TGTGCCAGCAGTAAGACTAGCGGTCGCACAGATACGCAGTATTTT.

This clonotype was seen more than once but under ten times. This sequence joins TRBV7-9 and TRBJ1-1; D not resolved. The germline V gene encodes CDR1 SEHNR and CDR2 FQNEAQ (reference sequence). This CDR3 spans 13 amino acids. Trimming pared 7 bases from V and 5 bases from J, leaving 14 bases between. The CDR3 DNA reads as TGTGCCAGCACTTTGACCGAGGGAACTGAAGCTTTCTTT. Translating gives CASTLTEGTEAFF. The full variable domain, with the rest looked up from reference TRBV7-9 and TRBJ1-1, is DTGVSQNPRHKITKRGQNVTFRCDPISEHNRLYWYRQTLGQGPEFLTYFQNEAQLEKSRLLSDRFSAERPKGSFSTLEIQRTEQGDSAMYLCASTLTEGTEAFFGQGTRLTVV.

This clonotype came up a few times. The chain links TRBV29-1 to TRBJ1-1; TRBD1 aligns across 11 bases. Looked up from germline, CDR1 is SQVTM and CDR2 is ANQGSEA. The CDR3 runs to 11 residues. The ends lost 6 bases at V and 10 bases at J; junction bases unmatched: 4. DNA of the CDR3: TGCAGCGTCGGACAGGGGGCCGGAGCTTTCTTT. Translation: CSVGQGAGAFF. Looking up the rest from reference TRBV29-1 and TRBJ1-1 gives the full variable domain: SAVISQKPSRDICQRGTSLTIQCQVDSQVTMMFWYRQQPGQSLTLIATANQGSEATYESGFVIDKFPISRPNLTFSTLTVSNMSPEDSSIYLCSVGQGAGAFFGQGTRLTVV.

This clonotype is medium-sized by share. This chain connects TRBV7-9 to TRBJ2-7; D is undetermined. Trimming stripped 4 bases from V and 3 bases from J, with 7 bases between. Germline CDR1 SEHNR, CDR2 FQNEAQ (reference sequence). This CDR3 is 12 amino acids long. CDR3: CASSSDDYEQYF. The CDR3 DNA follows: TGTGCCAGCAGCTCGGACGACTACGAGCAGTACTTC.

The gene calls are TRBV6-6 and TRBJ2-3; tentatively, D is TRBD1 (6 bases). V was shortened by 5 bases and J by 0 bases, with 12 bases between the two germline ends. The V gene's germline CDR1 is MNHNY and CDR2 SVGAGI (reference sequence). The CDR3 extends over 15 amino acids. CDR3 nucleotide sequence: TGTGCCAGCAGTCCAGGGGTGTGGAGCACAGATACGCAGTATTTT. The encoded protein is CASSPGVWSTDTQYF.

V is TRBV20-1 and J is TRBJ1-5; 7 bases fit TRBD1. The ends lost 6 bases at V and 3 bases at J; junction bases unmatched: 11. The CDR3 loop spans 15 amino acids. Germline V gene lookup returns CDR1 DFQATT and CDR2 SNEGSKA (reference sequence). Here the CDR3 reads CSASTTGQTNQPQHF. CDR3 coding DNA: TGCAGTGCCAGTACCACGGGACAGACCAATCAGCCCCAGCATTTT.

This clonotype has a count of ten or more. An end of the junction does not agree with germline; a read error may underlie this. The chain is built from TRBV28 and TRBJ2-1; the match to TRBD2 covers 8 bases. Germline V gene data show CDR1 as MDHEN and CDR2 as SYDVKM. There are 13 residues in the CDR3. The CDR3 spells CASSLFGAGGLSF. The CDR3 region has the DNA TGTGCCAGCAGTTTGTTTGGCGCGGGAGGTCTTAGCTTC.

This chain's CDR3 is CASSQVGNRGTEAFF. The CDR3 nucleotides are TGTGCCAGCAGCCAAGTAGGGAACCGGGGCACTGAAGCTTTCTTT. The V and J genes are TRBV3-1 and TRBJ1-1; unclear D gene. V lost 1 base and J lost 4, with 13 bases in between. This CDR3 region has 15 residues. The germline V gene has CDR1 LGHDT and CDR2 YNNKEL (reference sequence).